This TCR beta chain appears in the sequencing data of a study of T cells after posttransplantation cyclophosphamide. Sampled 1 year posttransplant, controls received myeloablative marrow transplants, methotrexate and a calcineurin inhibitor. Profiling relied on immunoSEQ multiplex PCR, and the TCRdb table lists in-frame clones only, not all of them. The sample holds tens of thousands of clones, roughly 90% seen once. As to this clone: Its antigen remains unknown.

Study-wide results and limits: Later post-transplant blood repertoires were often dominated by donor CD8+ memory clones.

Germline V lookup: CDR1 LNHNV, CDR2 YYDKDF (reference sequence). The V gene end was trimmed by 3 bases and the J gene end by 7 bases; junction bases not matched to a gene: 14. The CDR3 extends over 17 amino acids. The V gene is TRBV15, the J gene TRBJ2-1, with 8 bases matching TRBD2. The source material was PBMCs, sampled after an allogeneic stem cell transplant with a calcineurin inhibitor and methotrexate. The TCR originated in a female patient aged 50 to 65 who received an allogeneic stem cell transplant from an unrelated donor, was CMV-positive, and had chronic GVHD only. T cells may partly derive from the graft donor. CDR3 DNA sequence: TGTGCCACCAGCAGGGACCCCGGGGGCGGGAGGCGGAATGAGCAGTTCTTC. Amino acids: CATSRDPGGGRRNEQFF. The full variable domain, in which reference TRBV15 and TRBJ2-1 provide the parts outside the CDR3, is DAMVIQNPRYQVTQFGKPVTLSCSQTLNHNVMYWYQQKSSQAPKLLFHYYDKDFNNEADTPDNFQSRRPNTSFCFLDIRSPGLGDTAMYLCATSRDPGGGRRNEQFFGPGTRLTVL.